This T cell receptor (beta chain) was sequenced for a study of blood T cell repertoires in COVID-19. Study context: The study drew acute and convalescent COVID-19 samples from the United States, Italy and Spain.

Authors' methods: Nucleated cell counts were estimated from reference gene primer amplification. The table came from immunoSEQ multiplex PCR; TCRdb's copy has only in-frame clones and leaves some out. V and J calls and clone size are copied from that table; D and trimming were computed from the DNA. This sample has some 150,000 clones, with roughly 79% found just once. This clone is a singleton in its sample. This clonotype originated in a woman in her sixties with active or convalescent COVID-19. The material sequenced was peripheral blood.

The CDR3 DNA reads as TGCGCCAGCAGCCTAATAGGGGGCGCCGACACCGGGGAGCTGTTTTTT. This encodes CASSLIGGADTGELFF. The V gene is TRBV4-1, the J gene TRBJ2-2; 7 bases align to TRBD1. Per the germline V gene, CDR1 is MGHRA and CDR2 is YSYEKL. With V trimmed by 4 bases and J by 3 bases, 8 bases remained unmatched. The CDR3 is 16 amino acids.